These 19 T cell receptor beta chains were sequenced from one sample in a study of liver allograft versus peripheral blood T cells. About the study: In transplanted livers, T cell receptor repertoires were compared with those found in the recipients' peripheral blood.

MiXCR was run by TCRdb on the reads, yielding one entry per CDR3 protein. This table has 5,500 to 6,000 distinct CDR3 sequences, more than 13% appearing once. These receptors were obtained from a human patient who had a liver transplant. Part of the T cells may come from the graft donor.

CDR3 in DNA: TGTGCCAGCAGTCCCCCGGGACAGAGGCTAAAGGGCTACACCTTC. Protein: CASSPPGQRLKGYTF. The chain employs TRBV28 and TRBJ1-2; 7 bases agree with TRBD1. Per the germline V gene, CDR1 is MDHEN and CDR2 is SYDVKM. The CDR3 spans 15 residues. V lost 5 bases to trimming and J lost 8 bases; unmatched junction nucleotides: 14.

This clonotype has a count of ten or more. The V call is TRBV20-1, the J call TRBJ1-2; D gene uncertain. Germline lookup yields CDR1 DFQATT and CDR2 SNEGSKA (reference sequence). Trimming removed 3 bases from V and 7 bases from J, with 12 bases in between. CDR3 length: 12 residues. CDR3 amino acids: CSASMVTSGYTF. DNA of the CDR3: TGCAGTGCTAGTATGGTCACCTCTGGCTACACCTTC.

This clonotype was observed a few times. The chain links TRBV27 to TRBJ1-4, with TRBD1 identical over 7 bases. This CDR3 contains 15 residues. Unmatched junction bases numbered 4, after V lost 5 bases and J lost 1 base. Germline V lookup: CDR1 MNHEY, CDR2 SMNVEV (reference sequence). Here the CDR3 DNA reads TGTGCCAGCAGTCCGAACAGGGGAACTAATGAAAAACTGTTTTTT. Its translation is CASSPNRGTNEKLFF.

This clonotype is medium-sized (0.01 to 0.1%) in the sample. CDR3 coding DNA: TGTGCCAGTCAAAACCGGGACAGGGGGGTTGGCTACACCTTC. Encoded protein: CASQNRDRGVGYTF. This sequence joins TRBV18 and TRBJ1-2; 11 nucleotides line up with TRBD1. The CDR3 runs 14 residues. V dropped 9 bases and J dropped 7; count of bases not matched to a gene: 10. Germline V CDR1 and CDR2: KGHSH, LQKENI.

On this clonotype: A much larger clone differs from this one at a single base, so this may be a read error. The rearrangement links TRBV18 to TRBJ1-5; D ambiguous. The CDR3 totals 15 residues. Germline CDR1 reads KGHSH; CDR2 reads LQKENI. CDR3: CVSSSMVNSNQPQHF. In DNA, the CDR3 is TGTGTCAGCTCCTCAATGGTTAATAGCAATCAGCCCCAGCATTTT.

This clonotype has more than one count but fewer than ten. The gene calls are TRBV7-9 and TRBJ1-1; TRBD1 might be the D (5 bases). Germline CDR1 and CDR2: SEHNR and FQNEAQ (reference sequence). This CDR3 is 14 amino acids long. V was clipped by 3 bases and J by 1 base, with 9 bases between them. The CDR3 is CASSFQGGNTEAFF. CDR3 in DNA: TGTGCCAGCAGCTTTCAGGGTGGGAACACTGAAGCTTTCTTT. Full variable domain (outside the CDR3, taken from reference TRBV7-9 and TRBJ1-1): DTGVSQNPRHKITKRGQNVTFRCDPISEHNRLYWYRQTLGQGPEFLTYFQNEAQLEKSRLLSDRFSAERPKGSFSTLEIQRTEQGDSAMYLCASSFQGGNTEAFFGQGTRLTVV.

This clonotype is medium-sized by share. The chain links TRBV5-4 to TRBJ1-1; D may be TRBD1 (5 bases). Germline V CDR1 and CDR2: SGHNT, YYREEE (reference sequence). CDR3 size: 14 residues. Trimming left V 5 bases short and J 6 bases short, with 17 bases between. The CDR3 reads CASSPPQGEAEAFF. CDR3 sequence (DNA): TGTGCCAGCAGTCCACCCCAGGGCGAGGCTGAAGCTTTCTTT.

This clonotype is categorized as medium-sized. The chain carries TRBV7-2 and TRBJ2-7; 8 bases agree with TRBD2. This CDR3 region has 14 residues. The germline gives CDR1 SGHTA, CDR2 FQGNSA. The J segment lost 5 bases and the V segment lost 5 bases, leaving 8 bases of the junction unmatched. CDR3: CASSGSGTINEQYF. CDR3 nucleotide sequence: TGTGCCAGCAGCGGTAGCGGGACAATTAACGAGCAGTACTTC.

By frequency in the sample, this clonotype is medium-sized. This CDR3 is CASSLNNSPLHF. In DNA form, the CDR3 reads TGTGCCAGCAGTTTGAATAATTCACCCCTCCACTTT. The chain has TRBV28 and TRBJ1-6; D gene unclear. CDR1 MDHEN and CDR2 SYDVKM come from the germline V gene. The CDR3 is made up of 12 amino acids. Trimming shortened V by 3 bases and J by 5 bases, and 2 bases separated the two germline ends.

This clonotype was detected ten times or more. The rearrangement uses TRBV6-2 or TRBV6-3 and TRBJ1-1; D perhaps matches TRBD1 (5 bases). Trimming pared 5 bases from V and 3 bases from J, leaving 13 bases between. The CDR3 has 14 amino acids. The V gene's germline CDR1 is MNHEY and CDR2 SVGEGT. In DNA, the CDR3 is TGTGCCAGCAGTCGCACAGGAATCGACACTGAAGCTTTCTTT. Protein product: CASSRTGIDTEAFF.

This clonotype is labeled as medium-sized. J is TRBJ1-3 and V is TRBV28, with 9 bases fitting TRBD1. Germline V gene data show CDR1 as MDHEN and CDR2 as SYDVKM. Trimming took 3 bases from V and 7 from J; bases not matched to a gene: 7. The CDR3 runs 15 residues. The CDR3 nucleotides read TGTGCCAGCAGTTTGGGACAGGGAAATCGGAACACCATATATTTT. This codes for CASSLGQGNRNTIYF.

V gene TRBV14 combines with J gene TRBJ2-1; 10 nucleotides align to TRBD2. Germline trimming cut 5 bases from V and 0 bases from J; bases unmatched to any gene: 16. The CDR3 contains 20 residues. In germline, CDR1 is SGHDN, CDR2 FVKESK. CDR3 DNA sequence: TGTGCCAGCAGCGTCTCCGCGGGACTAGCGTTGGGGAGCTCCTACAATGAGCAGTTCTTC. This sequence encodes CASSVSAGLALGSSYNEQFF.

This clonotype was seen only a few times. The V and J genes are TRBV28 and TRBJ1-6; TRBD1 matches at 10 bases. The V gene end was trimmed by 6 bases and the J gene end by 7 bases; junction bases not matched to a gene: 15. Germline V gene sequence: CDR1 MDHEN, CDR2 SYDVKM. CDR3 length: 18 amino acids. The CDR3 sequence: CASRKTGGLFRENSPLHF. CDR3 in DNA: TGTGCCAGCAGAAAGACAGGGGGCCTCTTCAGGGAGAATTCACCCCTCCACTTT. Filled out from reference TRBV28 and TRBJ1-6, the complete variable domain reads DVKVTQSSRYLVKRTGEKVFLECVQDMDHENMFWYRQDPGLGLRLIYFSYDVKMKEKGDIPEGYSVSREKKERFSLILESASTNQTSMYLCASRKTGGLFRENSPLHFGNGTRLTVT.

This clonotype is judged medium-sized (0.01 to 0.1%). The chain carries TRBV20-1 and TRBJ1-2, with TRBD1 matching over 7 bases. This CDR3 has 11 amino acids. The trim removed 5 bases at V and 3 bases at J, leaving 0 bases unmatched. Germline CDR1 and CDR2: DFQATT and SNEGSKA (reference sequence). CDR3 in DNA: TGCAGTGCTGACAGGGACTATGGCTACACCTTC. This translates into CSADRDYGYTF.

In this sample, this clonotype is medium-sized. The rearrangement uses TRBV30 and TRBJ1-5; TRBD1 matches 7 bases. The CDR3 has 13 residues. Germline values: CDR1 GTSNPN, CDR2 SVGIG (reference sequence). Germline trimming cut 0 bases from V and 7 bases from J; bases unmatched to any gene: 3. The CDR3 is CAWSVQGEQPQHF. The CDR3 nucleotides are TGTGCCTGGAGTGTTCAGGGGGAACAGCCCCAGCATTTT.

This clonotype was counted at least ten times. The J gene is TRBJ2-7, the V gene TRBV20-1, with D perhaps TRBD1 or TRBD2 (5 bases each). CDR3 length: 13 amino acids. The V gene's germline CDR1 is DFQATT and CDR2 SNEGSKA (reference sequence). The ends were cut back, 6 bases at V and 2 bases at J, with 14 bases in the middle. CDR3 in DNA: TGCAGTGCCCTAACTAGGGGTGCCTACGAGCAGTACTTC. Its translation: CSALTRGAYEQYF.

Only a few counts were recorded for this clonotype. The chain has TRBV6-2 or TRBV6-3 and TRBJ2-2, with 8 bases matching TRBD1. Trimming removed 0 bases from V and 5 bases from J; junction bases left unmatched: 2. Germline assignment: CDR1 MNHEY and CDR2 SVGEGT. CDR3 length: 15 residues. The CDR3 spells CASSYSNRGTGELFF. For the CDR3, the DNA is TGTGCCAGCAGTTACTCTAACAGGGGGACCGGGGAGCTGTTTTTT.

The chain couples TRBV7-3 to TRBJ2-1; 9 bases align to TRBD1. Germline-derived CDR1 and CDR2 are SGHTA and FQGTGA. V trimming: 5 bases; J trimming: 14 bases; junction bases outside the gene matches: 7. The CDR3 loop spans 12 amino acids. For the CDR3, the DNA is TGTGCCAGCAGCCCCCGGACAGGGGAAAAGTTCTTC. Its translation is CASSPRTGEKFF.

This clonotype was observed many times. The chain is built from TRBV12-3 or TRBV12-4 and TRBJ1-1, with D hard to call. Trimming stripped 3 bases from V and 1 base from J, with 15 bases between. CDR3 size: 16 residues. In nucleotides, the CDR3 is TGTGCCAGCAGTTTGCGACGGCGACGGGAGAACACTGAAGCTTTCTTT. Protein sequence: CASSLRRRRENTEAFF.